This T cell receptor beta chain was found in a study of breast tumors, draining lymph nodes, adjacent tissues. Deletions cut 6 bases from V and 2 bases from J, with 14 bases between. The CDR3 has 15 amino acids. Per germline, CDR1 MDHEN and CDR2 SYDVKM. Study observations and caveats: Data fit most tumor T cells coming from lymph node, expanding in tumor. The lymph node origin of tumor T cells was framed as consistent with a hypothesis, not demonstrated. Tumors had less TCR diversity than lymph nodes, more than nontumor tissue. Compared with basal-like, luminal-like tumors shared significantly more repertoire with nontumor tissue.

TCRdb processed the multiplex PCR reads anew with MiXCR; each CDR3 protein has one entry. This sample has 45,000 to 60,000 distinct CDR3 sequences, with more than 20% found just once. About this clonotype itself: The target antigen is unknown.

This chain uses TRBV28 with TRBJ1-5; D might be TRBD1 (6 bases). The sample was breast tumor tissue. The source of this sequence is a female donor with breast cancer. Some clones in this sample may be carry-over from other donors' samples. CDR3 residues: CASSTLDRRNQPQHF. The CDR3 nucleotides read TGTGCCAGCAGCACCCTCGACAGGCGCAATCAGCCCCAGCATTTT. Full variable domain (missing parts from reference TRBV28 and TRBJ1-5): DVKVTQSSRYLVKRTGEKVFLECVQDMDHENMFWYRQDPGLGLRLIYFSYDVKMKEKGDIPEGYSVSREKKERFSLILESASTNQTSMYLCASSTLDRRNQPQHFGDGTRLSIL.